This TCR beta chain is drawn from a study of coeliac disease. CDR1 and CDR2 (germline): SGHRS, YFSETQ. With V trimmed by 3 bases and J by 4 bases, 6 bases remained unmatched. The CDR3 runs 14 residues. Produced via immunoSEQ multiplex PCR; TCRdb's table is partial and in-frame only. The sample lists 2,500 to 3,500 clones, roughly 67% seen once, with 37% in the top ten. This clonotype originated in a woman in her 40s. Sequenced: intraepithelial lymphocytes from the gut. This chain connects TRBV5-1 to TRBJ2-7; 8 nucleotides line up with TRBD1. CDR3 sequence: CASSCDDRGYEQYF. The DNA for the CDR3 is TGCGCCAGCAGCTGTGATGACAGGGGTTACGAGCAGTACTTC. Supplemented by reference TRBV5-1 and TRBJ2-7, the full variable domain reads KAGVTQTPRYLIKTRGQQVTLSCSPISGHRSVSWYQQTPGQGLQFLFEYFSETQRNKGNFPGRFSGRQFSNSRSEMNVSTLELGDSALYLCASSCDDRGYEQYFGPGTRLTVT.